Sequencing of this T cell receptor (beta chain) was carried out in a study of PD-1 blockade in mismatch repair-deficient tumors. Study overall: Patients had approximately 12 mismatch repair-deficient cancer types, all previously treated and progressing. Findings of the study overall: After pembrolizumab, tumor-resident clones rose rapidly, then generally contracted before radiologic responses.

Looked up from germline, CDR1 is GTSNPN and CDR2 is SVGIG (reference sequence). This CDR3 is 18 amino acids long. Trimming cost V 3 bases and J 1 base, with 24 bases left between them. Mismatch repair deficiency was confirmed in all patients, by PCR or immunohistochemistry. Clones were read by immunoSEQ multiplex PCR, and TCRdb kept only the in-frame ones, dropping some. The sample lists under 25,000 clones, roughly 80% occurring once. In the case of this clone: The target antigen is unknown.

The chain has TRBV30 and TRBJ1-1, with TRBD1 as a possible D gene (5 bases). The receptor was isolated from an adult with mismatch repair-deficient cancer. The material was PBMCs, obtained 52 weeks after starting pembrolizumab. Here the CDR3 reads CAWRPKLGAGRGNTEAFF. As DNA, the CDR3 is TGTGCCTGGAGACCGAAACTGGGCGCAGGGCGGGGGAACACTGAAGCTTTCTTT.